Listed below are T cell receptor beta chains from one sample, sequenced in a study of blood T cell repertoires in COVID-19. The data were produced by immunoSEQ multiplex PCR, yet TCRdb's version contains in-frame clones alone and is incomplete. The sample has fewer than 450,000 clones, 88% seen once; the top ten hold more than 0.95%. The specimen was PBMCs or T cells enriched from blood (not recorded which). Every receptor here comes from a young woman who had recovered from COVID-19. Each CDR3 is given with its conserved first and last residue. The order of the fields is D gene, V gene, clone size, J gene, CDR3 protein, CDR3 DNA. D genes are given only for firm matches. Not all rows give a size; the values are once, few, many and, for expanded clones, a class.

D gene: .; V gene: TRBV5-6; clone size: .; J gene: TRBJ2-1; CDR3 protein: CASSLAARGGNEQFF; CDR3 DNA: TGTGCCAGCAGCTTGGCGGCTCGTGGAGGCAATGAGCAGTTCTTC
D gene: .; V gene: TRBV7-2; clone size: .; J gene: TRBJ2-2; CDR3 protein: CASSLDRTGELFF; CDR3 DNA: TGTGCCAGCAGCTTAGACAGGACCGGGGAGCTGTTTTTT
D gene: TRBD1; V gene: TRBV5-1; clone size: .; J gene: TRBJ2-4; CDR3 protein: CASSLDTGGLDIQYF; CDR3 DNA: TGCGCCAGCAGCTTGGATACAGGGGGCTTGGACATTCAGTACTTC
D gene: .; V gene: TRBV28; clone size: .; J gene: TRBJ1-2; CDR3 protein: CASVSTSGYGYTF; CDR3 DNA: TGTGCCAGCGTTTCCACCTCGGGATATGGCTACACCTTC
D gene: TRBD1; V gene: TRBV20-1; clone size: .; J gene: TRBJ1-2; CDR3 protein: CSAIDRGDYGYTF; CDR3 DNA: TGCAGTGCTATTGACAGGGGGGACTATGGCTACACCTTC
D gene: .; V gene: TRBV30; clone size: .; J gene: TRBJ1-1; CDR3 protein: CAWSVREASMNTEAFF; CDR3 DNA: TGTGCCTGGAGTGTAAGAGAGGCCAGTATGAACACTGAAGCTTTCTTT
D gene: .; V gene: TRBV7-9; clone size: .; J gene: TRBJ2-2; CDR3 protein: CASSPDISRWTGELFF; CDR3 DNA: TGTGCCAGCAGCCCCGACATCTCCAGATGGACCGGGGAGCTGTTTTTT
D gene: .; V gene: TRBV18; clone size: .; J gene: TRBJ1-4; CDR3 protein: CASSPVAATNEKLFF; CDR3 DNA: TGTGCCAGCTCACCGGTGGCTGCAACTAATGAAAAACTGTTTTTT
D gene: .; V gene: TRBV30; clone size: .; J gene: TRBJ1-5; CDR3 protein: CAWSRGNQPQHF; CDR3 DNA: TGTGCCTGGAGCAGGGGAAATCAGCCCCAGCATTTT
D gene: .; V gene: TRBV4-1; clone size: .; J gene: TRBJ2-3; CDR3 protein: CASSPGTSTDTQYF; CDR3 DNA: TGCGCCAGCAGCCCAGGGACTAGCACAGATACGCAGTATTTT
D gene: TRBD1; V gene: TRBV29-1; clone size: .; J gene: TRBJ2-3; CDR3 protein: CSISLGQGVADTQYF; CDR3 DNA: TGCAGCATCTCTTTGGGACAGGGGGTCGCAGATACGCAGTATTTT
D gene: TRBD1; V gene: TRBV9; clone size: .; J gene: TRBJ2-2; CDR3 protein: CASSPWTGVQRTGELFF; CDR3 DNA: TGTGCCAGCAGCCCGTGGACAGGGGTTCAGCGGACCGGGGAGCTGTTTTTT
D gene: TRBD2; V gene: TRBV7-9; clone size: few; J gene: TRBJ2-3; CDR3 protein: CASSLTGLAGKGADTQYF; CDR3 DNA: TGTGCCAGCAGCCTGACCGGACTAGCGGGGAAGGGGGCAGATACGCAGTATTTT
D gene: .; V gene: TRBV27; clone size: .; J gene: TRBJ2-6; CDR3 protein: CASTTEGTRAGANVLTF; CDR3 DNA: TGTGCCAGCACCACAGAGGGAACGAGGGCTGGGGCCAACGTCCTGACTTTC
D gene: TRBD2; V gene: TRBV12-3/TRBV12-4; clone size: .; J gene: TRBJ2-1; CDR3 protein: CASSFSGVNEQFF; CDR3 DNA: TGTGCCAGCAGTTTCAGCGGGGTAAATGAGCAGTTCTTC
D gene: .; V gene: TRBV28; clone size: once; J gene: TRBJ1-2; CDR3 protein: CASSSDSFYGYTF; CDR3 DNA: TGTGCCAGCAGTTCGGACAGCTTCTATGGCTACACCTTC
D gene: TRBD2; V gene: TRBV27; clone size: .; J gene: TRBJ2-2; CDR3 protein: CASSIPGGGNTGELFF; CDR3 DNA: TGTGCCAGCAGTATCCCCGGCGGGGGGAACACCGGGGAGCTGTTTTTT
D gene: .; V gene: TRBV3-1/TRBV3-2; clone size: .; J gene: TRBJ1-1; CDR3 protein: CASSPTGETEAFF; CDR3 DNA: TGTGCCAGCAGCCCTACAGGAGAGACTGAAGCTTTCTTT
D gene: TRBD1; V gene: TRBV6-5; clone size: once; J gene: TRBJ1-4; CDR3 protein: CASSYSQGAVEKLFF; CDR3 DNA: TGTGCCAGCAGTTACTCACAGGGGGCTGTTGAAAAACTGTTTTTT
D gene: .; V gene: TRBV4-2; clone size: few; J gene: TRBJ1-5; CDR3 protein: CASSDRNKNQPQHF; CDR3 DNA: TGTGCCAGCAGTGACAGGAATAAAAATCAGCCCCAGCATTTT
D gene: .; V gene: TRBV19; clone size: .; J gene: TRBJ1-2; CDR3 protein: CASSYTTEAYGYTF; CDR3 DNA: TGTGCCAGTAGTTACACAACGGAGGCCTATGGCTACACCTTC
D gene: TRBD2; V gene: TRBV5-1; clone size: .; J gene: TRBJ2-1; CDR3 protein: CASSSLAGVSYNEQFF; CDR3 DNA: TGCGCCAGCAGCTCACTAGCGGGGGTTTCCTACAATGAGCAGTTCTTC
D gene: .; V gene: TRBV2; clone size: .; J gene: TRBJ2-7; CDR3 protein: CASHIEGQSLEQYF; CDR3 DNA: TGTGCCAGCCACATAGAAGGACAGTCCCTCGAGCAGTACTTC
D gene: TRBD1; V gene: TRBV6-4; clone size: .; J gene: TRBJ1-1; CDR3 protein: CASRRTGSMNTEAFF; CDR3 DNA: TGTGCCAGCAGGCGGACAGGGTCGATGAACACTGAAGCTTTCTTT
D gene: .; V gene: TRBV6-5; clone size: .; J gene: TRBJ1-5; CDR3 protein: CASSTDRISNQPQHF; CDR3 DNA: TGTGCCAGCAGTACTGACAGGATTAGCAATCAGCCCCAGCATTTT
D gene: TRBD2; V gene: TRBV27; clone size: .; J gene: TRBJ2-7; CDR3 protein: CASSSQSGGSREQYF; CDR3 DNA: TGTGCCAGCAGTTCCCAGAGCGGGGGCTCTCGGGAGCAGTACTTC
D gene: TRBD1; V gene: TRBV4-1; clone size: few; J gene: TRBJ1-1; CDR3 protein: CASSQTGTGVTEAFF; CDR3 DNA: TGCGCCAGCAGCCAAACCGGGACAGGGGTAACTGAAGCTTTCTTT
D gene: .; V gene: TRBV4-2; clone size: .; J gene: TRBJ1-1; CDR3 protein: CASSQEGQGALNTEAFF; CDR3 DNA: TGTGCCAGCAGCCAAGAAGGCCAAGGGGCGTTGAACACTGAAGCTTTCTTT
D gene: TRBD1; V gene: TRBV7-6; clone size: .; J gene: TRBJ1-5; CDR3 protein: CASGGTGGFNQPQHF; CDR3 DNA: TGTGCCAGCGGGGGGACAGGGGGCTTCAATCAGCCCCAGCATTTT
D gene: TRBD2; V gene: TRBV7-9; clone size: .; J gene: TRBJ2-1; CDR3 protein: CASSVVGGRGYNEQFF; CDR3 DNA: TGTGCCAGCAGCGTAGTAGGCGGGAGGGGTTACAATGAGCAGTTCTTC
D gene: TRBD2; V gene: TRBV7-2; clone size: .; J gene: TRBJ2-5; CDR3 protein: CASSISGGETQYF; CDR3 DNA: TGTGCCAGCAGCATTAGCGGGGGAGAGACCCAGTACTTC
D gene: .; V gene: TRBV6-5; clone size: once; J gene: TRBJ1-6; CDR3 protein: CASSLQGSPLHF; CDR3 DNA: TGTGCCAGCAGTCTACAGGGTTCACCCCTCCACTTT
D gene: TRBD2; V gene: TRBV2; clone size: .; J gene: TRBJ2-7; CDR3 protein: CASRTTLAGSSYEQYF; CDR3 DNA: TGTGCCAGCAGAACAACTCTAGCGGGTAGCTCCTACGAGCAGTACTTC
D gene: TRBD1; V gene: TRBV25-1; clone size: .; J gene: TRBJ1-2; CDR3 protein: CASSGDRGGYTF; CDR3 DNA: TGTGCCAGCAGTGGGGACAGGGGCGGCTACACCTTC
D gene: .; V gene: TRBV4-1; clone size: .; J gene: TRBJ1-4; CDR3 protein: CASSQALEALPNEKLFF; CDR3 DNA: TGCGCCAGCAGCCAAGCATTAGAGGCCCTACCTAATGAAAAACTGTTTTTT
D gene: .; V gene: TRBV5-1; clone size: .; J gene: TRBJ1-1; CDR3 protein: CASSLGIGQQNTEAFF; CDR3 DNA: TGCGCCAGCAGCCTGGGGATAGGACAGCAGAACACTGAAGCTTTCTTT
D gene: TRBD1; V gene: TRBV28; clone size: once; J gene: TRBJ2-3; CDR3 protein: CATLKAGGPPDTQYF; CDR3 DNA: TGTGCCACCCTTAAGGCAGGGGGTCCCCCAGATACGCAGTATTTT
D gene: .; V gene: TRBV12-3/TRBV12-4; clone size: .; J gene: TRBJ2-5; CDR3 protein: CASSLERETQYF; CDR3 DNA: TGTGCCAGCAGCCTCGAACGGGAGACCCAGTACTTC
D gene: .; V gene: TRBV6-5; clone size: .; J gene: TRBJ1-5; CDR3 protein: CASSTRTVSNQPQHF; CDR3 DNA: TGTGCCAGCAGTACACGGACAGTTAGCAATCAGCCCCAGCATTTT
D gene: .; V gene: TRBV9; clone size: .; J gene: TRBJ1-3; CDR3 protein: CASSVDGGASGNTIYF; CDR3 DNA: TGTGCCAGCAGCGTAGACGGGGGGGCCTCTGGAAACACCATATATTTT
D gene: TRBD1; V gene: TRBV4-1; clone size: .; J gene: TRBJ1-5; CDR3 protein: CASSPMDRGPQPQHF; CDR3 DNA: TGCGCCAGCAGCCCCATGGACAGGGGGCCCCAGCCCCAGCATTTT
D gene: TRBD1; V gene: TRBV4-3; clone size: once; J gene: TRBJ2-7; CDR3 protein: CASSQDPGTGVGEQYF; CDR3 DNA: TGCGCCAGCAGCCAAGACCCAGGGACAGGGGTCGGGGAGCAGTACTTC
D gene: TRBD2; V gene: TRBV27; clone size: .; J gene: TRBJ2-1; CDR3 protein: CASSPPLAGVYNEQFF; CDR3 DNA: TGTGCCAGCAGTCCTCCACTAGCGGGGGTCTACAATGAGCAGTTCTTC
D gene: .; V gene: TRBV6-5; clone size: .; J gene: TRBJ2-3; CDR3 protein: CASSSTQYTQYF; CDR3 DNA: TGTGCCAGCAGTTCAACCCAGTATACGCAGTATTTT
D gene: TRBD1; V gene: TRBV6-5; clone size: .; J gene: TRBJ2-7; CDR3 protein: CASITFWTGTYEQYF; CDR3 DNA: TGTGCCAGCATTACCTTCTGGACAGGGACCTACGAGCAGTACTTC
D gene: .; V gene: TRBV9; clone size: .; J gene: TRBJ1-4; CDR3 protein: CASSLGTSNEKLFF; CDR3 DNA: TGTGCCAGCAGCCTCGGGACAAGTAATGAAAAACTGTTTTTT
D gene: .; V gene: TRBV12-3/TRBV12-4; clone size: once; J gene: TRBJ2-1; CDR3 protein: CASSLLNEQFF; CDR3 DNA: TGTGCCAGCAGTTTACTCAATGAGCAGTTCTTC
D gene: .; V gene: TRBV9; clone size: .; J gene: TRBJ1-3; CDR3 protein: CASSLQGRSGNTIYF; CDR3 DNA: TGTGCCAGCAGCCTCCAGGGTCGATCTGGAAACACCATATATTTT
D gene: .; V gene: TRBV30; clone size: .; J gene: TRBJ2-1; CDR3 protein: CAWSALLGQEQFF; CDR3 DNA: TGTGCCTGGAGTGCCCTTCTAGGACAAGAGCAGTTCTTC
D gene: TRBD1; V gene: TRBV10-2; clone size: once; J gene: TRBJ2-2; CDR3 protein: CASSESDRLNTGELFF; CDR3 DNA: TGCGCCAGCAGTGAATCGGACAGGCTGAACACCGGGGAGCTGTTTTTT
D gene: .; V gene: TRBV7-2; clone size: .; J gene: TRBJ1-4; CDR3 protein: CASSLSRDSEKLFF; CDR3 DNA: TGTGCCAGCAGCTTATCTAGGGACTCTGAAAAACTGTTTTTT
D gene: .; V gene: TRBV18; clone size: once; J gene: TRBJ1-6; CDR3 protein: CASSPSGVVDSPLHF; CDR3 DNA: TGTGCCAGCTCACCATCCGGGGTAGTGGATTCACCCCTCCACTTT